This paragraph covers one T cell receptor (beta chain) sequence. Ten immunoSEQ deep assay plates were used to sequence unsorted PBMC DNA. Sequenced by immunoSEQ multiplex PCR; TCRdb stores in-frame clones only, minus some. The sample carries hundreds of thousands of clones, roughly three quarters recorded once. This sample was included in a study of shared clonotypes between healthy human individuals. The ends were cut back, 7 bases at V and 5 bases at J, with 7 bases in the middle. Germline V lookup: CDR1 SGHRS, CDR2 YFSETQ. CDR3 length: 11 residues. Sequencing was carried out using PBMCs. The chain links TRBV5-1 to TRBJ2-1; D not resolved. The sequence was obtained from a woman aged 40 to 50 in good health. Some clones in this sample may be carry-over from other donors' samples. This chain's CDR3 is CASSDDNEQFF. Here the CDR3 DNA reads TGCGCCAGCTCCGACGACAATGAGCAGTTCTTC.